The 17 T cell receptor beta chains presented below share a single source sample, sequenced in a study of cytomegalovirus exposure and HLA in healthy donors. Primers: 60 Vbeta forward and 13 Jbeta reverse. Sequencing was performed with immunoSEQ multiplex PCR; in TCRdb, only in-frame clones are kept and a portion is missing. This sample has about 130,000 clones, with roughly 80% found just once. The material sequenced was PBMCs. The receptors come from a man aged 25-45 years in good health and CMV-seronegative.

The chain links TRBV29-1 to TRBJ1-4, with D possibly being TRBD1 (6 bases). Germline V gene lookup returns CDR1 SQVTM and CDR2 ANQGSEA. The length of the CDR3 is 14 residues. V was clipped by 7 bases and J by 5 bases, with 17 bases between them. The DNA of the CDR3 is TGCAGCGCCAAACTACGGACAGCGAATGAAAAACTGTTTTTT. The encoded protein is CSAKLRTANEKLFF. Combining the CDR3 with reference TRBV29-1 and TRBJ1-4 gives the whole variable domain SAVISQKPSRDICQRGTSLTIQCQVDSQVTMMFWYRQQPGQSLTLIATANQGSEATYESGFVIDKFPISRPNLTFSTLTVSNMSPEDSSIYLCSAKLRTANEKLFFGSGTQLSVL.

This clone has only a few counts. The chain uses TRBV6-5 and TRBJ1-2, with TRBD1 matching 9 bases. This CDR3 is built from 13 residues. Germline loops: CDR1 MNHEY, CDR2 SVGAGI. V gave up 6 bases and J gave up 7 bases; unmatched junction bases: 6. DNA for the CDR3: TGTGCCAGCAGCAAATCGACAGGGGGTGGCTACACCTTC. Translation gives CASSKSTGGGYTF.

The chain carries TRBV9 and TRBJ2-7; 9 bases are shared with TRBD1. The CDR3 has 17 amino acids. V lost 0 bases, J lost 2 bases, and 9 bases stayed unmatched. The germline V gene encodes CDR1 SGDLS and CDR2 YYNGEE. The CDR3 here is CASSVARDGTGTYEQYF. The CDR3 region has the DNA TGTGCCAGCAGCGTAGCTCGGGACGGGACAGGGACCTACGAGCAGTACTTC.

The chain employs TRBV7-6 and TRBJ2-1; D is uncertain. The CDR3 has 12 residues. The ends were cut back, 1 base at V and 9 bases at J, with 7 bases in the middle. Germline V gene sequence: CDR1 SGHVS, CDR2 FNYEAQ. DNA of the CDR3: TGTGCCAGCAGCTTAGAGCTAGGTGAGCAGTTCTTC. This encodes CASSLELGEQFF.

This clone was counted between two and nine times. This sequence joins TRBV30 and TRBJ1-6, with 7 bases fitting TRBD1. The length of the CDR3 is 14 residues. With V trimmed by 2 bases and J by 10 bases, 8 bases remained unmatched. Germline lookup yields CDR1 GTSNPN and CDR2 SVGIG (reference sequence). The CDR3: CAWSLTGVRSPLHF. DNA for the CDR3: TGTGCCTGGAGTCTAACAGGGGTAAGGTCACCCCTCCACTTT.

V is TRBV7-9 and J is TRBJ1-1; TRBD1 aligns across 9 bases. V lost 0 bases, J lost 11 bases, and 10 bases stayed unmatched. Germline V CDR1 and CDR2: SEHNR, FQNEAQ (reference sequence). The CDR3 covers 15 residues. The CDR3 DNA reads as TGTGCCAGCAGCTTAGCCGGGACAGGGAGTCTGCGCGCTTTCTTT. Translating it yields CASSLAGTGSLRAFF.

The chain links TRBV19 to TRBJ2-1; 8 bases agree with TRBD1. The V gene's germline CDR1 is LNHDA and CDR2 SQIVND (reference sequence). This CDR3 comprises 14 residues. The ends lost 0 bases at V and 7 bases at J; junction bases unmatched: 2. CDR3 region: CASSIDRGRNEQFF. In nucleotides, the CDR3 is TGTGCCAGTAGTATAGACAGGGGGCGGAATGAGCAGTTCTTC.

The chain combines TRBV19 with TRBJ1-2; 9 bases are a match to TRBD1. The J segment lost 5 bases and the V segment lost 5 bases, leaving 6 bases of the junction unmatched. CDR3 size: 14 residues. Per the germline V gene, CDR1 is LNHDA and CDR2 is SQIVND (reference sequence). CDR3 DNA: TGTGCCAGTAGTTCCGGGACAGGGAGTTATGGCTACACCTTC. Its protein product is CASSSGTGSYGYTF.

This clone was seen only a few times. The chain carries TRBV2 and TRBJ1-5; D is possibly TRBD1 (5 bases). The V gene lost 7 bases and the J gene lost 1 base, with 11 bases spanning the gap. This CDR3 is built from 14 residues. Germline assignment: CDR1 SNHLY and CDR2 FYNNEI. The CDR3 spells CASTMGGSNQPQHF. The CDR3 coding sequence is TGTGCCAGCACCATGGGGGGGAGCAATCAGCCCCAGCATTTT.

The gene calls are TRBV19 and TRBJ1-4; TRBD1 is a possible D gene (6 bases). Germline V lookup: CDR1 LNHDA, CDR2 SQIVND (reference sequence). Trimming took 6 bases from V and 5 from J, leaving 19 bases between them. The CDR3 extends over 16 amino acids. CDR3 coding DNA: TGTGCCAGTAGAACACAGGGATTTAGGTCGAATGAAAAACTGTTTTTT. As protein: CASRTQGFRSNEKLFF.

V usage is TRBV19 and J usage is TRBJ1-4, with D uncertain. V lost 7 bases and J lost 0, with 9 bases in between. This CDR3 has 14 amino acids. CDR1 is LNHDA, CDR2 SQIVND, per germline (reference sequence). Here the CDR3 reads CASNPGTTNEKLFF. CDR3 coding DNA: TGTGCCAGTAATCCCGGGACAACTAATGAAAAACTGTTTTTT.

CDR3 region: CASSYRGDIWTGGYTF. DNA of the CDR3: TGTGCCAGCAGTTACCGTGGGGACATCTGGACTGGAGGCTACACCTTC. The chain links TRBV6-5 to TRBJ1-2, with a weak D call TRBD1 (6 bases). This CDR3 contains 16 residues. V lost 2 bases, J lost 8 bases, and 21 bases lay in between. Per the germline V gene, CDR1 is MNHEY and CDR2 is SVGAGI.

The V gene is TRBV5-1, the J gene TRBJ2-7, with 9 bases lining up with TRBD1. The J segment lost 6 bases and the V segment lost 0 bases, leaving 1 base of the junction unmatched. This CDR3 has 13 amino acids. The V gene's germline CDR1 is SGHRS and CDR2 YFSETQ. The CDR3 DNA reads TGCGCCAGCAGCTTGGGGACAGGGGCCGAGCAGTACTTC. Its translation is CASSLGTGAEQYF.

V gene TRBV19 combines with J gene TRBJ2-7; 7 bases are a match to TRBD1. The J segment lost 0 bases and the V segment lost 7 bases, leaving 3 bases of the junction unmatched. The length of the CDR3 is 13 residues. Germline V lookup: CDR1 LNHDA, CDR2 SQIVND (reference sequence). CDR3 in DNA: TGTGCCAGTAAGGGGGCAGGCTCCTACGAGCAGTACTTC. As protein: CASKGAGSYEQYF.

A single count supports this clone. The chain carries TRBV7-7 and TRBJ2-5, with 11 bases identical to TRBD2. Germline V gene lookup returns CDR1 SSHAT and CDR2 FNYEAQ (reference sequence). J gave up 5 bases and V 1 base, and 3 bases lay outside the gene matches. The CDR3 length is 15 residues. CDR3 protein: CASSLGLAGFETQYF. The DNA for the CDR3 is TGTGCCAGCAGCTTAGGACTAGCGGGATTTGAGACCCAGTACTTC.

The chain's CDR3 is CASSSTGWGSTGELFF. CDR3 DNA sequence: TGTGCCAGCAGCTCCACAGGATGGGGTTCGACCGGGGAGCTGTTTTTT. J is TRBJ2-2 and V is TRBV7-2; tentative D call: TRBD1 (5 bases). V was trimmed by 4 bases and J by 5 bases, leaving 17 bases between them. The CDR3 consists of 16 residues. Germline loops: CDR1 SGHTA, CDR2 FQGNSA.

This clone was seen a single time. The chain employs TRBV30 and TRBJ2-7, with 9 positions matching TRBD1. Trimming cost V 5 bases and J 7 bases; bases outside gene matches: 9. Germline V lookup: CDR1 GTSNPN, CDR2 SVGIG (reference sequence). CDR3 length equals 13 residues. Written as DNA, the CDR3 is TGTGCCTGGGATAACAGGGGGCTGAGTGAGCAGTACTTC. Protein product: CAWDNRGLSEQYF.